The following is a T cell receptor beta chain sequence with its context. What it recognizes is unknown. The data derive from a study of shared clonotypes between healthy human individuals. Study context: The cohort had a couple of women and three men, ages 18 to 49. Study-wide results and limits: The small donor group covered limited genetic and exposure diversity. Naive CD4 clonotypes were shared across a handful of donors at 4.5% to 6.5%.

Original processing notes: Filtering differed, since immunoSEQ gave only junction sequences and no quality scores. Data came from immunoSEQ multiplex PCR; TCRdb stores just in-frame clones and leaves some out. Clonal size and the V and J genes are those of that table, whereas D and trimming came from the DNA. The sample holds 1,400,000 or so clones; approximately 98.5% are singletons and the top ten take 0.36%. Germline V lookup: CDR1 SNHLY, CDR2 FYNNEI. V was shortened by 4 bases and J by 7 bases, with 7 bases between the two germline ends. This CDR3 spans 12 amino acids. The gene calls are TRBV2 and TRBJ1-4, with unresolved D. Sequencing was performed on naive CD4+ T cells sorted from blood. Subset specified: CD45RA+ positively selected. The clonotype was recovered from a man aged 30-40 years in good health. CDR3 protein: CASSGSSEKLFF. The CDR3 region has the DNA TGTGCCAGCAGTGGATCTTCTGAAAAACTGTTTTTT.